This T cell receptor (beta chain) stems from a study of control samples from healthy donors and cancer patients. Clones were sequenced by immunoSEQ multiplex PCR, and TCRdb holds only the in-frame ones, with some missing. This sample carries under 65,000 clones, approximately 83% of them seen once, and the ten largest clones take around 2.8%. Germline loops: CDR1 ENHRY, CDR2 SYGVKD. The J segment lost 3 bases and the V segment lost 7 bases, leaving 1 base of the junction unmatched. This CDR3 spans 13 amino acids. Sequencing was carried out using PBMCs. The chain is built from TRBV10-3 and TRBJ1-4; TRBD1 matches 8 bases. This sequence originates from a woman in her forties or fifties with lung cancer. The CDR3 loop reads CAIKGQANEKLFF. In DNA, the CDR3 is TGTGCCATCAAGGGACAGGCTAATGAAAAACTGTTTTTT.